One T cell receptor (beta chain) is described in this entry. Assay: immunoSEQ multiplex PCR; the TCRdb copy retains only in-frame clones and omits some. The sample consists of tens of thousands of clones, around nine tenths of them appearing once. The data originate from a study of T cell changes during pregnancy in multiple sclerosis. The CDR3 covers 16 residues. V dropped 2 bases and J dropped 0; count of bases not matched to a gene: 5. CDR1 is SGHDT and CDR2 is YYEEEE in the germline V gene. The sequence came from a female donor with multiple sclerosis, enrolled in a pregnancy study. Sequenced material: CD4+ T cells from peripheral blood mononuclear cells, taken in the first trimester of pregnancy. This rearrangement joins TRBV5-6 to TRBJ1-3; 7 bases fit TRBD1. CDR3 amino acids: CASSFGTASSGNTIYF. Here the CDR3 DNA reads TGTGCCAGCAGCTTTGGGACAGCGAGCTCTGGAAACACCATATATTTT.